Listed below are T cell receptor beta chains from one sample, sequenced in a study of blood T cell repertoires in COVID-19. Using immunoSEQ multiplex PCR, the repertoire was profiled, and TCRdb retains in-frame clones only, with some absent. The sample yields around 280,000 clones, 87% seen once. Sequencing was done on a sample of PBMCs or T cells enriched from blood (not recorded which). Receptors originate from a middle-aged woman who had recovered from COVID-19. Both conserved end residues are part of each CDR3. D genes are given only for firm matches. Size values are once, few and many counts, or a class for expanded clones, and some rows have none.

d_gene: NA
len: 17
v_gene: TRBV7-9
j_gene: TRBJ2-2
abundance: NA
CDR3aa: CASSARLRDSYTGELFF
CDR3nt: TGTGCCAGCAGCGCACGACTCCGGGACTCATACACCGGGGAGCTGTTTTTT

d_gene: NA
len: 11
v_gene: TRBV6-5
j_gene: TRBJ1-2
abundance: NA
CDR3aa: CASGGGFGYTF
CDR3nt: TGTGCCAGCGGGGGGGGCTTCGGCTACACCTTC

d_gene: NA
len: 14
v_gene: TRBV18
j_gene: TRBJ1-1
abundance: NA
CDR3aa: CASSPKGSPTEAFF
CDR3nt: TGTGCCAGCTCACCGAAGGGGTCGCCAACTGAAGCTTTCTTT

d_gene: TRBD2
len: 12
v_gene: TRBV2
j_gene: TRBJ2-7
abundance: NA
CDR3aa: CASRTSGYEQYF
CDR3nt: TGTGCCAGCAGGACTAGCGGCTACGAGCAGTACTTC

d_gene: TRBD1
len: 15
v_gene: TRBV9
j_gene: TRBJ1-4
abundance: NA
CDR3aa: CASSPAGGLNEKLFF
CDR3nt: TGTGCCAGCAGCCCCGCAGGGGGCTTAAATGAAAAACTGTTTTTT

d_gene: TRBD2
len: 15
v_gene: TRBV18
j_gene: TRBJ2-7
abundance: NA
CDR3aa: CASSLAGGYSYEQYF
CDR3nt: TGTGCCAGCTCACTAGCGGGAGGATACTCCTACGAGCAGTACTTC

d_gene: NA
len: 13
v_gene: TRBV6-5
j_gene: TRBJ1-1
abundance: NA
CDR3aa: CASSRQQNTEAFF
CDR3nt: TGTGCCAGCAGTAGACAGCAGAACACTGAAGCTTTCTTT

d_gene: TRBD2
len: 14
v_gene: TRBV7-2
j_gene: TRBJ2-1
abundance: NA
CDR3aa: CASRGGNPYNEQFF
CDR3nt: TGTGCCAGCCGGGGGGGGAACCCCTACAATGAGCAGTTCTTC

d_gene: TRBD1
len: 15
v_gene: TRBV18
j_gene: TRBJ1-2
abundance: NA
CDR3aa: CASSRARDRVEGYTF
CDR3nt: TGTGCCAGCTCACGCGCCCGGGACAGGGTGGAAGGCTACACCTTC

d_gene: TRBD1
len: 16
v_gene: TRBV7-3
j_gene: TRBJ1-5
abundance: once
CDR3aa: CASRTNGQGGNQPQHF
CDR3nt: TGTGCCAGCAGAACTAATGGACAGGGCGGCAATCAGCCCCAGCATTTT

d_gene: NA
len: 14
v_gene: TRBV7-6
j_gene: TRBJ2-4
abundance: NA
CDR3aa: CASSLGVAKNIQYF
CDR3nt: TGTGCCAGCAGCTTAGGCGTAGCCAAAAACATTCAGTACTTC